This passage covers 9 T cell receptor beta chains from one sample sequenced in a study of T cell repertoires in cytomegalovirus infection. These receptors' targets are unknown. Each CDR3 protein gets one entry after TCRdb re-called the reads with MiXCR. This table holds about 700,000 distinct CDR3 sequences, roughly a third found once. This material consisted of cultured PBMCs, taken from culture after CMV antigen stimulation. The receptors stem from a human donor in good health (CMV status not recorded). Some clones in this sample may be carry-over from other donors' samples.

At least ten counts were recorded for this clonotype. CDR3 DNA sequence: TGTGCCAGCAGCTCGCGACAGGGCTGGGGCTACACCTTC. Protein sequence: CASSSRQGWGYTF. The rearrangement joins TRBV7-6 to TRBJ1-2; 7 bases align to TRBD1. Trimming removed 4 bases from V and 8 bases from J; junction bases left unmatched: 7. The CDR3 sequence is 13 residues long. Germline CDR1 and CDR2: SGHVS and FNYEAQ.

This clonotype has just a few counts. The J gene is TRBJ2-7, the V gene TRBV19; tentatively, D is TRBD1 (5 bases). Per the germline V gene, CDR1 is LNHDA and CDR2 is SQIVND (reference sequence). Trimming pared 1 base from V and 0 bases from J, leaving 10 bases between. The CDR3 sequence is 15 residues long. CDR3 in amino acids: CASSIVGDSSYEQYF. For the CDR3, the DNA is TGTGCCAGTAGTATAGTAGGAGACAGCTCCTACGAGCAGTACTTC. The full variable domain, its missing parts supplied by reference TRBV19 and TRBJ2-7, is DGGITQSPKYLFRKEGQNVTLSCEQNLNHDAMYWYRQDPGQGLRLIYYSQIVNDFQKGDIAEGYSVSREKKESFPLTVTSAQKNPTAFYLCASSIVGDSSYEQYFGPGTRLTVT.

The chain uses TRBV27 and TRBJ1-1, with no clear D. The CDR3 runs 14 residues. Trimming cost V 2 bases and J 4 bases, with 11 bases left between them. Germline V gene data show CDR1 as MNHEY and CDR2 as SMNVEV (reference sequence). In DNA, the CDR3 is TGTGCCAGCAGTTTAGGGTATAGACGCACTGAAGCTTTCTTT. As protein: CASSLGYRRTEAFF.

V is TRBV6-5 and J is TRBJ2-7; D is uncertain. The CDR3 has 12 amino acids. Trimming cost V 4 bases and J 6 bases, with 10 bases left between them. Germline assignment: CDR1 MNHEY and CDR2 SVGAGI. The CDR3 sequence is CASSSPSREQYF. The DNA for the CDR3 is TGTGCCAGCAGTTCCCCGTCGCGCGAGCAGTACTTC.

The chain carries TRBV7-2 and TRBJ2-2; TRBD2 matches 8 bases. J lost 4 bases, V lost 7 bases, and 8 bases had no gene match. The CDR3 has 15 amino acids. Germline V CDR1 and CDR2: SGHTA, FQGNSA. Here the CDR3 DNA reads TGTGCCAGCACCCTCCGGGGGGGAGTCACCGGGGAGCTGTTTTTT. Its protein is CASTLRGGVTGELFF.

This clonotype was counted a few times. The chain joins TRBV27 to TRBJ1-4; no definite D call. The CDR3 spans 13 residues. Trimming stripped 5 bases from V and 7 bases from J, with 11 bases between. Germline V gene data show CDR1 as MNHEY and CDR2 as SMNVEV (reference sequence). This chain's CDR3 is CASSGRKGEKLFF. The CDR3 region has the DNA TGTGCCAGCAGTGGAAGGAAAGGTGAAAAACTGTTTTTT.

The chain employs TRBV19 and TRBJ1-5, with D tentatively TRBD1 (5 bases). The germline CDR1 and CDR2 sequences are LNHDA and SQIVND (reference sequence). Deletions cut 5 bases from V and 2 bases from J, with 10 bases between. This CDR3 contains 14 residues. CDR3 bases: TGTGCCAGTAGTTGGGGGGATGGCAATCAGCCCCAGCATTTT. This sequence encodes CASSWGDGNQPQHF.

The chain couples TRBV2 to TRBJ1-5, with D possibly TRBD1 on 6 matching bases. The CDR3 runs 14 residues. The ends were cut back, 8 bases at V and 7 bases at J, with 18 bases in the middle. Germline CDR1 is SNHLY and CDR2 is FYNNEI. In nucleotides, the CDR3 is TGTGCCAGCCGACAGGAGCCCGCCTGGCAGCCCCAGCATTTT. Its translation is CASRQEPAWQPQHF. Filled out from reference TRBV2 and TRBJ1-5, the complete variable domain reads EPEVTQTPSHQVTQMGQEVILRCVPISNHLYFYWYRQILGQKVEFLVSFYNNEISEKSEIFDDQFSVERPDGSNFTLKIRSTKLEDSAMYFCASRQEPAWQPQHFGDGTRLSIL.

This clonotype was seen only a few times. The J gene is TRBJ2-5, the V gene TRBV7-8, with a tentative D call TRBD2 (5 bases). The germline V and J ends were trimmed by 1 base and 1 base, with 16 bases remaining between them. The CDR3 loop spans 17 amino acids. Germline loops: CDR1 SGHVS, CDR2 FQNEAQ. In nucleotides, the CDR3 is TGTGCCAGCAGCTTAGTTCCCCCCGGGCTAGCCCAAGAGACCCAGTACTTC. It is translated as CASSLVPPGLAQETQYF.